This T cell receptor beta chain appears in the sequencing data of a study of response to subunit inactivated influenza vaccine. In this sample, this clonotype turned up many times. Its target is unknown. Findings of the study overall: The authors proposed limited new T cell recruitment per seasonal influenza vaccination.

Trimming cost V 2 bases and J 7 bases, with 11 bases left between them. This CDR3 spans 13 amino acids. CDR1 and CDR2 (germline): MNHEY, SVGAGI. TCRdb re-analysed the RT-PCR reads in MiXCR, keeping a single row per CDR3 protein. The table records hundreds of thousands of distinct CDR3 sequences, roughly 8.2% of them present only once. The clonotype was recovered from a man between 50 and 70 years old who received an inactivated influenza vaccine. The genes are TRBV6-5 and TRBJ1-2; D is uncertain. The material was PBMCs from blood, obtained less than 30 months after vaccination. The CDR3 spells CASSYEAGGGYTF. The DNA of the CDR3 is TGTGCCAGCAGTTACGAGGCAGGTGGTGGCTACACCTTC.